A selection of T cell receptor beta chains follows, all from one sample in a study of blood T cell repertoires in COVID-19. Sequencing used immunoSEQ multiplex PCR; TCRdb keeps in-frame clones, though not all of them. This repertoire shows around 87,000 clones, around four fifths found once; its top ten account for approximately 15%. The sample consisted of peripheral blood. The source is a human donor in a cohort sampled during active COVID-19. Each CDR3 is given with its conserved first and last residue. A D gene is named only where the DNA matches it firmly. Some rows mark clone size as missing; the rest say once, few, many or name a class of expanded clone.

-,-,TRBJ2-1,TRBV18,CASSPGRGNEQFF,TGTGCCAGCTCACCGGGCAGGGGAAATGAGCAGTTCTTC
-,-,TRBJ1-2,TRBV6-5,CASSLVGSDGYTF,TGTGCCAGCAGTTTGGTCGGGTCCGATGGCTACACCTTC
TRBD1,-,TRBJ1-1,TRBV27,CASKGQRIGNTEAFF,TGTGCCAGCAAGGGACAGCGGATTGGAAACACTGAAGCTTTCTTT
-,-,TRBJ2-3,TRBV5-8,CASSGDNTDTQYF,TGTGCCAGCAGCGGGGACAACACAGATACGCAGTATTTT
TRBD1,-,TRBJ1-2,TRBV28,CASRPRDRVYGYTF,TGTGCCAGCAGACCCCGGGACAGGGTCTATGGCTACACCTTC
-,-,TRBJ1-1,TRBV3-1/TRBV3-2,CASSHSGRGKADTEAFF,TGTGCCAGCAGCCATTCGGGCAGGGGTAAGGCGGACACTGAAGCTTTCTTT
-,-,TRBJ2-7,TRBV28,CASSQGLSSYEQYF,TGTGCCAGCAGTCAGGGCTTGAGCTCCTACGAGCAGTACTTC
TRBD2,-,TRBJ2-5,TRBV28,CASAGAGVQYF,TGTGCCAGCGCTGGAGCGGGGGTCCAGTACTTC
-,once,TRBJ1-1,TRBV6-5,CASRNQVNTEAFF,TGTGCCAGCAGGAATCAGGTGAACACTGAAGCTTTCTTT
-,-,TRBJ2-3,TRBV7-2,CASSVQGSRTDTQYF,TGTGCCAGCAGCGTCCAGGGAAGTCGCACAGATACGCAGTATTTT
-,-,TRBJ2-7,TRBV27,CASGGAPYEQYF,TGTGCCAGTGGGGGGGCTCCATACGAGCAGTACTTC
TRBD2,few,TRBJ2-1,TRBV28,CASSSTTSGRARNEQFF,TGTGCCAGCAGTTCCACAACTAGCGGGAGGGCGAGAAATGAGCAGTTCTTC
-,-,TRBJ1-3,TRBV2,CASSEGRASGNTIYF,TGTGCCAGCAGTGAAGGTAGAGCCTCTGGAAACACCATATATTTT
TRBD1,-,TRBJ2-6,TRBV28,CASSSADRAGANVLTF,TGTGCCAGCAGTTCCGCCGACAGGGCTGGGGCCAACGTCCTGACTTTC
-,-,TRBJ2-7,TRBV6-5,CASRYTRSSYEQYF,TGTGCCAGCAGATATACCCGGAGCTCCTACGAGCAGTACTTC
TRBD2,-,TRBJ2-5,TRBV3-1/TRBV3-2,CASSQESGGAQTQYF,TGTGCCAGCAGCCAAGAAAGCGGGGGGGCCCAGACCCAGTACTTC
-,-,TRBJ2-7,TRBV2,CASRTGQRYEQYF,TGTGCCAGCAGGACGGGACAACGCTACGAGCAGTACTTC
-,-,TRBJ1-2,TRBV9,CASSVEDTFAYGYTF,TGTGCCAGCAGCGTAGAGGACACCTTCGCCTATGGCTACACCTTC
TRBD2,-,TRBJ2-7,TRBV18,CASSRGGEQYF,TGTGCCAGCTCTCGGGGGGGCGAGCAGTACTTC
TRBD1,-,TRBJ1-1,TRBV10-2,CASSARDRGRMNTEAFF,TGCGCCAGCAGTGCCAGGGACAGGGGGCGTATGAACACTGAAGCTTTCTTT
-,-,TRBJ1-1,TRBV25-1,CASSQGWTEAFF,TGTGCCAGCAGTCAGGGGTGGACTGAAGCTTTCTTT
TRBD2,-,TRBJ2-3,TRBV9,CASSVGLAGVGNTQYF,TGTGCCAGCAGCGTAGGACTAGCGGGAGTCGGGAATACGCAGTATTTT
-,-,TRBJ2-1,TRBV28,CASNRGGNEQFF,TGTGCCAGCAACCGGGGTGGCAATGAGCAGTTCTTC
-,many,TRBJ2-2,TRBV19,CASSIQGTGELFF,TGTGCCAGTAGTATCCAGGGCACCGGGGAGCTGTTTTTT
-,-,TRBJ1-2,TRBV7-8,CASSSGLLNGYTF,TGTGCCAGCAGCTCGGGACTTTTAAATGGCTACACCTTC
-,-,TRBJ2-2,TRBV9,CASSVRPEGTGELFF,TGTGCCAGCAGCGTCCGCCCCGAGGGCACCGGGGAGCTGTTTTTT
-,-,TRBJ1-1,TRBV5-1,CASSFLTGWTEAFF,TGCGCCAGCAGCTTTCTGACCGGGTGGACTGAAGCTTTCTTT
TRBD2,-,TRBJ2-5,TRBV28,CASRGLAGGLETQYF,TGTGCCAGCAGGGGACTAGCGGGGGGGCTGGAGACCCAGTACTTC
-,-,TRBJ2-1,TRBV15,CATSRDPGNEQFF,TGTGCCACCAGCAGAGATCCGGGGAATGAGCAGTTCTTC
TRBD2,-,TRBJ2-1,TRBV10-3,CAISEGTSGPNEQFF,TGTGCCATCAGTGAGGGAACTAGCGGCCCCAATGAGCAGTTCTTC
TRBD1,medium-sized,TRBJ1-2,TRBV14,CASSQWDRGRGGYTF,TGTGCCAGCAGCCAGTGGGACAGGGGGCGCGGAGGCTACACCTTC
-,few,TRBJ1-5,TRBV18,CASSPDQGWDQPQHF,TGTGCCAGCTCACCAGATCAGGGGTGGGACCAGCCCCAGCATTTT
TRBD1,-,TRBJ2-5,TRBV5-1,CASSPGTGIEETQYF,TGCGCCAGCAGCCCCGGGACAGGGATTGAAGAGACCCAGTACTTC
-,-,TRBJ2-2,TRBV19,CASSHINTGELFF,TGTGCCAGTAGTCACATAAACACCGGGGAGCTGTTTTTT
-,-,TRBJ1-3,TRBV28,CASSFASGGNTIYF,TGTGCCAGCAGTTTCGCATCAGGGGGAAACACCATATATTTT
TRBD2,-,TRBJ2-1,TRBV5-1,CASSAGGRTNNEQFF,TGCGCCAGCAGCGCCGGGGGGAGAACGAACAATGAGCAGTTCTTC
-,-,TRBJ2-3,TRBV25-1,CASSPGNFGADTQYF,TGTGCCAGCAGTCCGGGAAATTTTGGTGCAGATACGCAGTATTTT
-,-,TRBJ1-3,TRBV9,CASSVQGPGNTIYF,TGTGCCAGCAGCGTCCAGGGGCCTGGAAACACCATATATTTT
TRBD2,few,TRBJ2-7,TRBV9,CASSATSVGDEQYF,TGTGCCAGCAGCGCGACTAGCGTAGGCGACGAGCAGTACTTC
-,-,TRBJ2-1,TRBV7-2,CASSSPDYQRIYNEQFF,TGTGCCAGCAGTTCCCCGGACTACCAACGCATCTACAATGAGCAGTTCTTC
-,-,TRBJ2-3,TRBV7-9,CASSLIAVGDTQYF,TGTGCCAGCAGCTTAATAGCGGTGGGAGATACGCAGTATTTT
TRBD1,-,TRBJ1-5,TRBV19,CASSATGTGYQPQHF,TGTGCCAGTAGTGCTACCGGGACAGGGTATCAGCCCCAGCATTTT
TRBD1,-,TRBJ2-5,TRBV18,CASSQGTGLRETQYF,TGTGCCAGCTCCCAAGGGACAGGCCTGCGGGAGACCCAGTACTTC
TRBD1,-,TRBJ2-1,TRBV2,CASRRGQGIDEQFF,TGTGCCAGCAGGAGGGGACAGGGGATCGATGAGCAGTTCTTC
-,-,TRBJ1-6,TRBV11-2,CASSLGGRGMSPLHF,TGTGCCAGCAGCTTAGGGGGTCGAGGGATGTCACCCCTCCACTTT
TRBD1,once,TRBJ1-2,TRBV6-1,CASSEGRGTGYYGYTF,TGTGCCAGCAGTGAAGGGAGGGGGACAGGGTACTATGGCTACACCTTC
-,-,TRBJ1-2,TRBV5-4,CASSLNQAYGYTF,TGTGCCAGCAGCTTGAATCAGGCTTATGGCTACACCTTC
TRBD1,-,TRBJ2-4,TRBV7-9,CASSVPTGGRKNIQYF,TGTGCCAGCAGTGTACCGACAGGGGGCCGAAAAAACATTCAGTACTTC
-,-,TRBJ2-7,TRBV28,CASPQPLRRAYEQYF,TGTGCCAGCCCCCAACCTCTACGGCGGGCCTACGAGCAGTACTTC
-,-,TRBJ2-1,TRBV5-1,CASRTANNEQFF,TGCGCCAGCAGGACAGCTAACAATGAGCAGTTCTTC
TRBD2,-,TRBJ2-5,TRBV3-1/TRBV3-2,CASSQDSPTSVTETQYF,TGTGCCAGCAGCCAAGATAGCCCCACTAGCGTCACTGAGACCCAGTACTTC
-,-,TRBJ1-5,TRBV6-2/TRBV6-3,CASNPGGRGNQPQHF,TGTGCCAGCAACCCGGGGGGGAGGGGCAATCAGCCCCAGCATTTT
-,-,TRBJ1-6,TRBV4-1,CASSQDLDSADYNSPLHF,TGCGCCAGCAGCCAAGATCTGGACAGTGCTGACTATAATTCACCCCTCCACTTT
TRBD1,-,TRBJ1-6,TRBV5-1,CASTWGDRNSYNSPLHF,TGCGCCAGCACCTGGGGGGACAGAAACTCCTATAATTCACCCCTCCACTTT
TRBD1,-,TRBJ2-5,TRBV7-8,CASSDGTGIKTQYF,TGTGCCAGCAGCGACGGGACAGGGATAAAGACCCAGTACTTC
-,-,TRBJ1-1,TRBV7-9,CASRMTGNTEAFF,TGTGCCAGCAGAATGACAGGGAACACTGAAGCTTTCTTT
TRBD2,-,TRBJ2-1,TRBV7-3,CASSATGRANEQFF,TGTGCCAGCAGCGCCACCGGGAGGGCGAATGAGCAGTTCTTC
-,-,TRBJ1-2,TRBV2,CASSVDSNYGYTF,TGTGCCAGCAGTGTGGACTCTAACTATGGCTACACCTTC
-,once,TRBJ1-2,TRBV6-1,CASSEDSSNYGYTF,TGTGCCAGCAGTGAAGACTCTTCTAACTATGGCTACACCTTC
TRBD1,-,TRBJ1-6,TRBV7-6,CASSPDGQAWNSPLHF,TGTGCCAGCAGCCCCGATGGACAGGCTTGGAATTCACCCCTCCACTTT